The T cell receptor beta chain described here comes from a study of T cell repertoires in cytomegalovirus infection. Notes on this clonotype: Its antigen is undetermined.

Germline V gene lookup returns CDR1 SGHVT and CDR2 SQSDAQ. The CDR3 length is 12 residues. V was clipped by 10 bases and J by 5 bases; unmatched bases: 7. Each CDR3 protein gets one entry after TCRdb re-called the reads with MiXCR. The sample lists some 6,100 distinct CDR3 sequences; around 59% were seen once. V usage is TRBV7-4 and J usage is TRBJ2-7; 8 positions match TRBD1. This sequence originates from a human donor in good health (CMV status not recorded). Some clones in this sample may be carry-over from other donors' samples. The source material was PBMCs, sequenced either directly or after in vitro stimulation (not recorded which). The CDR3 sequence is CATGKTGDEQYF. The CDR3 nucleotides read TGTGCCACCGGGAAGACAGGGGACGAGCAGTACTTC.